The clone carrying this T cell receptor beta chain is a singleton in its sample. Its antigen is not identified. A junction end diverges from the germline sequence, so it may reflect a read error. Germline loops: CDR1 SGHRS, CDR2 YFSETQ. The CDR3 extends over 16 amino acids. The data belong to a study of blood T cells in healthy people across ages. Findings of the study overall: Strong correlation was found linking TCR beta diversity to naive T cell percentage. The unknown donor CMV status may have confounded expanded clonotype changes. Older age coincided with a roughly linear decline in TCR beta diversity per million T cells. Whereas aged donors had fewer naive CD4+ cells, long-lived donors had more of them and higher diversity.

A second about 7 to 11 cycle PCR used barcoded and J-beta primers. One entry per CDR3 protein results from TCRdb running MiXCR on the 5' RACE reads. Of approximately 2,000,000 distinct CDR3 sequences in the sample, about two fifths were seen once. This TCR came from a human donor in good health. The rearrangement uses TRBV5-1 and TRBJ1-5; TRBD1 is a possible D gene (5 bases). Sequenced: blood. CDR3: CASSLYGGDGNRPQHF. CDR3 DNA sequence: TGCGCCAGCAGCTTGTATGGGGGGGATGGCAATCGGCCCCAGCATTTT. The full variable domain, with the rest looked up from reference TRBV5-1 and TRBJ1-5, is KAGVTQTPRYLIKTRGQQVTLSCSPISGHRSVSWYQQTPGQGLQFLFEYFSETQRNKGNFPGRFSGRQFSNSRSEMNVSTLELGDSALYLCASSLYGGDGNRPQHFGDGTRLSIL.